These 20 T cell receptor beta chains originate from one sample sequenced in a study of T cell responses to AZD1222 COVID-19 vaccine. Profiling relied on immunoSEQ multiplex PCR, and the TCRdb table lists in-frame clones only, not all of them. Counted here are around 160,000 clones, roughly nine tenths occurring once; the ten biggest clones make up 5% to 5.5%. The source material was peripheral blood, sampled on day 0 of AZD1222 vaccination. These TCRs come from an adult in good health.

This chain connects TRBV7-9 to TRBJ1-2; D unresolved. The CDR3 contains 14 residues. The V gene lost 4 bases and the J gene lost 10 bases, with 19 bases spanning the gap. CDR1 and CDR2 from the germline V gene are SEHNR and FQNEAQ (reference sequence). In DNA, the CDR3 is TGTGCCAGCAGCTCTAGTCAAACCCCTCCAGACTACACCTTC. Residues: CASSSSQTPPDYTF.

The V call is TRBV6-6, the J call TRBJ1-1; 7 bases match TRBD1. The germline gives CDR1 MNHNY, CDR2 SVGAGI (reference sequence). The CDR3 has 15 amino acids. V lost 2 bases, J lost 2 bases, and 5 bases stayed unmatched. The DNA of the CDR3 is TGTGCCAGCAGTTACGGCGCAGGGGGAAACACTGAAGCTTTCTTT. Translated: CASSYGAGGNTEAFF.

V gene TRBV11-3 combines with J gene TRBJ2-1; 8 nucleotides align to TRBD2. V lost 3 bases to trimming and J lost 9 bases; unmatched junction nucleotides: 7. Germline V gene data show CDR1 as SGHNT and CDR2 as YENEEA. This CDR3 is built from 14 residues. CDR3 nucleotide sequence: TGTGCCAGCAGCTTTACAGCGGGAGTAGGTGAGCAGTTCTTC. It encodes CASSFTAGVGEQFF.

This rearrangement joins TRBV5-8 to TRBJ2-5; 11 bases are a match to TRBD1. Germline V lookup: CDR1 SGHTS, CDR2 YDEGEE. The CDR3 extends over 15 amino acids. Trimming removed 4 bases from V and 0 bases from J; junction bases left unmatched: 2. The CDR3 bases are TGTGCCAGCAGCGTGGACAGGGGGCACCAAGAGACCCAGTACTTC. Its protein product is CASSVDRGHQETQYF.

This chain uses TRBV13 with TRBJ2-7; D might be TRBD1 or TRBD2, each matching 5 bases. The CDR3 totals 14 residues. V was clipped by 6 bases and J by 2 bases, with 14 bases between them. From germline, CDR1 is PRHDT and CDR2 FYEKMQ (reference sequence). CDR3 in DNA: TGTGCCAGCAGACCTGCCGGGACCACCTACGAGCAGTACTTC. As protein: CASRPAGTTYEQYF.

The chain employs TRBV28 and TRBJ1-5; 10 bases match TRBD1. The CDR3 extends over 13 amino acids. The J segment lost 6 bases and the V segment lost 10 bases, leaving 6 bases of the junction unmatched. Germline CDR1 reads MDHEN; CDR2 reads SYDVKM. CDR3 residues: CAIRTGGFQPQHF. The CDR3 coding sequence is TGTGCCATCCGGACAGGGGGATTTCAGCCCCAGCATTTT. Variable domain in full (rest from reference TRBV28 and TRBJ1-5): DVKVTQSSRYLVKRTGEKVFLECVQDMDHENMFWYRQDPGLGLRLIYFSYDVKMKEKGDIPEGYSVSREKKERFSLILESASTNQTSMYLCAIRTGGFQPQHFGDGTRLSIL.

The rearrangement uses TRBV5-1 and TRBJ1-1; no clear D. V shed 4 bases and J shed 4 bases, with 11 bases lying between them. Germline CDR1 and CDR2: SGHRS and YFSETQ. The CDR3 extends over 13 amino acids. In nucleotides, the CDR3 is TGCGCCAGCAGCCCGGCGGTGGGCACTGAAGCTTTCTTT. Its translation is CASSPAVGTEAFF.

The chain uses TRBV28 and TRBJ2-1; D is undetermined. The V end lost 7 bases, the J end lost 9 bases, and 19 bases lay between the germline ends. Germline CDR1 MDHEN, CDR2 SYDVKM. The length of the CDR3 is 14 residues. CDR3 sequence (DNA): TGTGCCAGCACCCGAACCGCTAAATCCGGTGAGCAGTTCTTC. It yields the protein CASTRTAKSGEQFF.

This chain connects TRBV3-1 (or the pseudogene TRBV3-2) to TRBJ2-3; D is unclear. CDR3 length equals 13 residues. The ends were cut back, 3 bases at V and 0 bases at J, with 4 bases in the middle. The germline CDR1 and CDR2 sequences are LGHDT and YNNKEL (reference sequence). The CDR3 bases are TGTGCCAGCAGCCAGTATAGCACAGATACGCAGTATTTT. Protein product: CASSQYSTDTQYF.

This sequence joins TRBV7-9 and TRBJ2-2; unclear D gene. Germline V lookup: CDR1 SEHNR, CDR2 FQNEAQ (reference sequence). Trimming removed 1 base from V and 2 bases from J, with 11 bases in between. The CDR3 sequence is 16 residues long. CDR3 coding DNA: TGTGCCAGCAGCTTAGTTGGTCATCGAAACACCGGGGAGCTGTTTTTT. Translated: CASSLVGHRNTGELFF.

This clone was counted a few times. The rearrangement links TRBV3-1 (or the pseudogene TRBV3-2) to TRBJ1-4; D is unclear. The CDR3 has 13 amino acids. Germline lookup yields CDR1 LGHDT and CDR2 YNNKEL (reference sequence). V was pared by 4 bases and J by 8 bases, with 11 bases between. The chain's CDR3 is CASSPRISEKLFF. CDR3 DNA: TGTGCCAGCAGCCCACGGATCTCCGAAAAACTGTTTTTT.

The chain employs TRBV21-1 and TRBJ1-6. TRBV21-1 constitutes a pseudogene. The CDR3 extends over 17 amino acids. CDR3 in DNA: TGTGCCAGCAGCAAAGCGTTAGGGAGCTCCTATAATTCACCCCTCCACTTT. Translated: CASSKALGSSYNSPLHF.

The gene calls are TRBV5-6 and TRBJ1-2; D is unresolved. The V end was cut by 2 bases, the J end by 5 bases, with 10 bases between. Germline V CDR1 and CDR2: SGHDT, YYEEEE. The CDR3 contains 13 residues. The CDR3 is CASSLQSTYGYTF. The CDR3 region has the DNA TGTGCCAGCAGCTTACAGTCCACATATGGCTACACCTTC.

This clone was recorded only once. Additional DNA sequences in this sample encode the identical CDR3. The chain recombines TRBV6-5 with TRBJ1-5; unclear D gene. The CDR3 has 13 amino acids. Germline lookup yields CDR1 MNHEY and CDR2 SVGAGI. The ends were cut back, 0 bases at V and 4 bases at J, with 4 bases in the middle. Here the CDR3 reads CASSYSLNQPQHF. Here the CDR3 DNA reads TGTGCCAGCAGTTACTCTCTAAATCAGCCCCAGCATTTT.

This clone was detected only once. The V and J genes are TRBV29-1 and TRBJ1-3; D call uncertain. Trimming removed 3 bases from V and 2 bases from J, with 11 bases in between. The CDR3 runs 14 residues. Looked up from germline, CDR1 is SQVTM and CDR2 is ANQGSEA. The CDR3 is CSVEARSPGNTIYF. DNA for the CDR3: TGCAGCGTTGAGGCCCGATCCCCTGGAAACACCATATATTTT.

This sequence joins TRBV3-1 (or the pseudogene TRBV3-2) and TRBJ1-2, with no clear D. This CDR3 spans 13 amino acids. Germline CDR1 and CDR2: LGHDT and YNNKEL (reference sequence). Trimming removed 0 bases from V and 8 bases from J, with 10 bases in between. The DNA of the CDR3 is TGTGCCAGCAGCCAAGACTCAAAGAGGGGCTACACCTTC. Amino acid sequence: CASSQDSKRGYTF.

This clone came up once. V and J are TRBV5-6 and TRBJ1-2, with D unresolved. This CDR3 has 14 amino acids. Germline V lookup: CDR1 SGHDT, CDR2 YYEEEE. Trimming took off 1 base at V and 4 bases at J, with 11 bases between the two ends. The CDR3 sequence is CASSLWFGTYGYTF. In DNA, the CDR3 is TGTGCCAGCAGCTTGTGGTTCGGAACCTATGGCTACACCTTC. The full variable domain, completed using reference TRBV5-6 and TRBJ1-2, is DAGVTQSPTHLIKTRGQQVTLRCSPKSGHDTVSWYQQALGQGPQFIFQYYEEEERQRGNFPDRFSGHQFPNYSSELNVNALLLGDSALYLCASSLWFGTYGYTFGSGTRLTVV.

The V gene is TRBV2, the J gene TRBJ1-3; D not resolved. The CDR3 runs to 11 residues. V was cut by 3 bases and J by 8 bases, with 5 bases left in between. Germline assignment: CDR1 SNHLY and CDR2 FYNNEI. The CDR3 protein is CASSELHTIYF. The DNA for the CDR3 is TGTGCCAGCAGTGAGCTCCACACCATATATTTT.

This chain links TRBV18 with TRBJ2-1; D call uncertain. Germline V lookup: CDR1 KGHSH, CDR2 LQKENI. V was trimmed by 5 bases and J by 0 bases, leaving 17 bases between them. This CDR3 spans 17 amino acids. The CDR3 protein is CASSGDLGYYSYNEQFF. As DNA, the CDR3 is TGTGCCAGCTCAGGCGACCTGGGCTACTACTCCTACAATGAGCAGTTCTTC.

This clone has only one observation. One end of the junction fails to match germline, which may point to a read error. This chain joins TRBV5-4 and TRBJ1-1, with D unclear. Germline V CDR1 and CDR2: SGHNT, YYREEE (reference sequence). The length of the CDR3 is 14 residues. CDR3 coding DNA: TGTGCCAGCACCTTGCGAGGGTTGGGAACTGAAGCTTTCTTT. Protein product: CASTLRGLGTEAFF.